The present T cell receptor (beta chain) was sequenced within a study of T cell changes during pregnancy in multiple sclerosis. Profiling relied on immunoSEQ multiplex PCR, and the TCRdb table lists in-frame clones only, not all of them. The table includes about 50,000 clones, about 91% detected once. V lost 4 bases to trimming and J lost 2 bases, with 13 bases between them. CDR1 is MGHRA, CDR2 YSYEKL, per germline. This CDR3 is 15 amino acids long. This specimen consisted of CD8+ T cells from peripheral blood mononuclear cells, obtained after pregnancy. This chain connects TRBV4-1 to TRBJ2-3, with D maybe TRBD2 (6 bases). The source of this sequence is a female donor with multiple sclerosis, enrolled in a pregnancy study. CDR3 nucleotide sequence: TGCGCCAGCAGCCCCCTGGAGGGTTTCACAGATACGCAGTATTTT. Amino acid sequence: CASSPLEGFTDTQYF.